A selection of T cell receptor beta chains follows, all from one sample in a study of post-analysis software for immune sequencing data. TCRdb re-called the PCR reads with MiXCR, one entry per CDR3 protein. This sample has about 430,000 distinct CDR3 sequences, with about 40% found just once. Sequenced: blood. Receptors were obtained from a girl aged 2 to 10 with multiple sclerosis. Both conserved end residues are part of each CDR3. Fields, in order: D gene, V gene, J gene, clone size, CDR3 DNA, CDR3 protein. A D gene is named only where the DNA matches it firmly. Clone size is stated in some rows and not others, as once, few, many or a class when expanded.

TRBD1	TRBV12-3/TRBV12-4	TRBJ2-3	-	TGTGCCAGCACTGGGACAGGGGAAAGATTAGATACGCAGTATTTT	CASTGTGERLDTQYF
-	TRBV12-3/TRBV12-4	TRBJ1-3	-	TGTGCCAGCAGTTTATGGGCCAAGGGGCAAATTTACGCTGGAAACACCATATATTTT	CASSLWAKGQIYAGNTIYF
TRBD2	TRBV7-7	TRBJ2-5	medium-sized	TGTGCCAGCAGCTTTACTAGCGGGGCCACAGAGACCCAGTACTTC	CASSFTSGATETQYF
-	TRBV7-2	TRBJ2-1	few	TGTGCCAGCAGCTTATCATCGGGTAATGAGCAGTTCTTC	CASSLSSGNEQFF
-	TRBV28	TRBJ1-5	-	TGTGCCAGCAGTCATACCAGGGTAAGGGGCAATCAGCCCCAGCATTTT	CASSHTRVRGNQPQHF
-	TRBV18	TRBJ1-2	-	TGTGCCAGCTCACAAGGGGGAGGAAGTGGCTACACCTTC	CASSQGGGSGYTF
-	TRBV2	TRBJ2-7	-	TGTGCCAGCACCCTGGGGGAGTACGAGCAGTACTTC	CASTLGEYEQYF
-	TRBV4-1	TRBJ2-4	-	TGCGCCAGCAGCAGCGGACACTACCAGTACTTC	CASSSGHYQYF
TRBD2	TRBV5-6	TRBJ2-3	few	TGTGCCAGCTCCTACGGCGGGGGGGTAGCAGATACGCAGTATTTT	CASSYGGGVADTQYF
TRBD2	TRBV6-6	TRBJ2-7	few	TGTGCCAGCAGTTACTCTGGCGGGAGGGCTTACGAGCAGTACTTC	CASSYSGGRAYEQYF
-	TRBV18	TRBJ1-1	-	TGTGCCAGCTCACCAGTAACCGCTGAACCGAACACTGAAGCTTTCTTT	CASSPVTAEPNTEAFF
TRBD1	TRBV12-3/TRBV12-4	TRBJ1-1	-	TGTGCCAGCGGGACAGGGGGCATCACTGAAGCTTTCTTT	CASGTGGITEAFF
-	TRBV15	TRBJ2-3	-	TGTGCCACCAGCAGAGGCGGTTCCCCAGGGGTCCCGTATTTT	CATSRGGSPGVPYF
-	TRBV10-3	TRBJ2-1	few	TGTGCCATCAGGGTAAAAGGTGGGCCCTACAATGAGCAGTTCTTC	CAIRVKGGPYNEQFF
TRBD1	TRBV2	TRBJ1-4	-	TGTGCCAGCAGTGAGGTCCGGACGGCTGACAGGGGAAATGAAAAACTGTTTTTT	CASSEVRTADRGNEKLFF
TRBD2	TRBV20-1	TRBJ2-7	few	TGCAGTGCTGAGTTAGCGGGCGAACCCTACGAGCAGTACTTC	CSAELAGEPYEQYF
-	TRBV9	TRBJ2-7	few	TGTGCCAGCAGCGTAGGCGGCCGCCCCTACGAGCAGTACTTC	CASSVGGRPYEQYF
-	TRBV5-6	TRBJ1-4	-	TGTGCCAGCAGCTTGACAGGGATAGCTAATGAAAAACTGTTTTTT	CASSLTGIANEKLFF
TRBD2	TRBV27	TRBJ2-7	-	TGTGCCAGCAGTTTCCTAGCGGGATCCTACGAGCAGTACTTC	CASSFLAGSYEQYF
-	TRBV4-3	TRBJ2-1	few	TGCGCCAGCAGCCAAGACCGGAATGGGCAGTTCTTC	CASSQDRNGQFF
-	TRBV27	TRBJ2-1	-	TGTGCCAGCAGTCCCCAGAGAACCTCCTACAATGAGCAGTTCTTC	CASSPQRTSYNEQFF
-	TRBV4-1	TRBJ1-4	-	TGCGCCAGCAGCCAAGATTTCTACAGGGAAGATGAAAAACTGTTTTTT	CASSQDFYREDEKLFF
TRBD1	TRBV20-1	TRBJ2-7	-	TGCAGTGCCGGAGGACAGGTCCTTTCCTACGAGCAGTACTTC	CSAGGQVLSYEQYF
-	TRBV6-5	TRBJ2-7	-	TGTGCCAGCAGAGCCCCTTTAGTGGCCTACGAGCAGTACTTC	CASRAPLVAYEQYF
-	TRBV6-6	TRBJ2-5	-	TGTGCCAGCACAGGCAGGGCCCAAGAGACCCAGTACTTC	CASTGRAQETQYF
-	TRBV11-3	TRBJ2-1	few	TGTGCCAGCAGCCCTGGGGGCGCTTCTGAGCAGTTCTTC	CASSPGGASEQFF
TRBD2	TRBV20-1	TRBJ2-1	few	TGCAGTGCTTGGGGGACTAGCGGGTACAATGAGCAGTTCTTC	CSAWGTSGYNEQFF
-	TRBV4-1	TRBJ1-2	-	TGCGCCAGCAGCCAAGAACCAGGGGCGGTGAGCTACACCTTC	CASSQEPGAVSYTF
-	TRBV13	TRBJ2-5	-	TGTGCCAGCAGCAATTCAGGGCCAGAGACCCAGTACTTC	CASSNSGPETQYF
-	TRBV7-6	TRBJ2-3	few	TGTGCCAGCAGCTTAAGGTTGGGCACAGATACGCAGTATTTT	CASSLRLGTDTQYF
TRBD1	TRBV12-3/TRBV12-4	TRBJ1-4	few	TGTGCCAGCAGTTTTACCGGGACAGCGGATGAAAAACTGTTTTTT	CASSFTGTADEKLFF
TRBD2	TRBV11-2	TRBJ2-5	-	TGTGCCAGCAGCTTAGATAGGACTAGCGGGGGATGGGAGACCCAGTACTTC	CASSLDRTSGGWETQYF
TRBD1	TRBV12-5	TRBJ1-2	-	TGTGCTAGTGGTTTGGTACTGACAGGGACTCTTAACTATGGCTACACCTTC	CASGLVLTGTLNYGYTF
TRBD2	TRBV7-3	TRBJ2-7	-	TGTGCCAGCAGCTTTAGCGGGGGGACCTACGAGCAGTACTTC	CASSFSGGTYEQYF
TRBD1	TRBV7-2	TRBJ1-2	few	TGTGCCAGCAGCTCTTTGGGGGAACAGGGGGTAAACTATGGCTACACCTTC	CASSSLGEQGVNYGYTF
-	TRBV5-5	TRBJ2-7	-	TGTGCCAGCAGCTTATTACTAGCCTACGAGCAGTACTTC	CASSLLLAYEQYF
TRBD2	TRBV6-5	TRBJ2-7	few	TGTGCCAGCAGTTTTGGCGGGAGGGCCGGGTACGAGCAGTACTTC	CASSFGGRAGYEQYF
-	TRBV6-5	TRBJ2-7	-	TGTGCCAGCAGTGGACAGACCGACTACGAGCAGTACTTC	CASSGQTDYEQYF
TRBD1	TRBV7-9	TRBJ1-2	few	TGTGCCAGCAGCTTTTGGGACAGGGATCCGGACTATGGCTACACCTTC	CASSFWDRDPDYGYTF
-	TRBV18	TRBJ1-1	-	TGTGCCAGCTCACCAGGGGGGTCTGAAGCTTTCTTT	CASSPGGSEAFF
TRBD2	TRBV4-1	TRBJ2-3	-	TGCGCCAGCAGCCAAGGACTAGCGGGGGGCTTGATCACAGATACGCAGTATTTT	CASSQGLAGGLITDTQYF
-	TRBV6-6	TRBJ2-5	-	TGTGCCAGCAGTTACCAGGGAGGAGGGGTGGGGGAGACCCAGTACTTC	CASSYQGGGVGETQYF
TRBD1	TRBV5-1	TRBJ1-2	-	TGCGCCAGCAGCTTGGCGCGTGACAGGGCCGGCTATGGCTACACCTTC	CASSLARDRAGYGYTF
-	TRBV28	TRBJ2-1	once	TGTGCCAGCAGTCCCCAGGACCCCCTCCGAGATGAGCAGTTCTTC	CASSPQDPLRDEQFF
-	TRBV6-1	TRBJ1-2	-	TGTGCCAGCAGTGAAGGTTGGGGAAAGCAACATAACTATGGCTACACCTTC	CASSEGWGKQHNYGYTF
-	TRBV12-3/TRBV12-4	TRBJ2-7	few	TGTGCCAGCAGTTTAGGGTGGGGGCTTGCCTACGAGCAGTACTTC	CASSLGWGLAYEQYF
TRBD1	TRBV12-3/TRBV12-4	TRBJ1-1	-	TGTGCCAGCAGACAGGGGGCGCAGCACACTGAAGCTTTCTTT	CASRQGAQHTEAFF
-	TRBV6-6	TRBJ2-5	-	TGTGCCAGCAGTTACTCGATTACCAGGGGAGAGACCCAGTACTTC	CASSYSITRGETQYF
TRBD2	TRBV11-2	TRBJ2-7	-	TGTGCCAGCAGCTTAGCCGGGGCTAGCGGGCGATACGAGCAGTACTTC	CASSLAGASGRYEQYF
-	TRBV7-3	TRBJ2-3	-	TGTGCCAGCAGCTTAAGAGCGAGGACCATAGATACGCAGTATTTT	CASSLRARTIDTQYF
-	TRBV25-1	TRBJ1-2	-	TGTGCCAGCAGTGACGGAGCGTACCCTTACTATGGCTACACCTTC	CASSDGAYPYYGYTF
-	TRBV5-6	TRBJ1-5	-	TGTGCCAGCAGCTTACGACAGCAGAATCAGCCCCAGCATTTT	CASSLRQQNQPQHF
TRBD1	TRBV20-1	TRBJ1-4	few	TGCAGTGCTAGGGGGACAGATAATGAAAAACTGTTTTTT	CSARGTDNEKLFF
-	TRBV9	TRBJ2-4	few	TGTGCCAGCAGCCCAGGGGCCAAAAACATTCAGTACTTC	CASSPGAKNIQYF
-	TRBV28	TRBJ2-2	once	TGTGCCAGCAGTTTGCCCGGGATCGGGGAGCTGTTTTTT	CASSLPGIGELFF